The source of this T cell receptor beta chain is a study of blood T cell repertoires in COVID-19. At the level of the study: Donors in the United States, Italy and Spain gave samples during acute or convalescent COVID-19. In each case, the material was cDNA or gDNA derived from T cells, B-cell-depleted T cells, or PBMCs.

V dropped 0 bases and J dropped 2 bases, with 10 bases sitting between them. CDR3 length: 15 amino acids. Germline CDR1 LGHDT, CDR2 YNNKEL (reference sequence). Enrollees, about 18 to 90 years old, lived in approximately 24 US areas. Participants were placed into cohorts based on the clinical history they reported. Sequenced by immunoSEQ multiplex PCR; TCRdb stores in-frame clones only, minus some. This table has some 490,000 clones, 75% to 90% appearing once. This chain links TRBV3-1 (or the pseudogene TRBV3-2) with TRBJ1-2; D might be TRBD1 (6 bases). This clonotype was sampled from a woman aged 60-70 years who had recovered from COVID-19. The sequenced material came from PBMCs or T cells enriched from blood (not recorded which). CDR3 protein: CASSQEGAINYGYTF. CDR3 coding DNA: TGTGCCAGCAGCCAAGAGGGGGCGATCAACTATGGCTACACCTTC.